Listed here are 18 T cell receptor beta chains from one sample, sequenced in a study of blood T cell repertoires in COVID-19. This table comes from immunoSEQ multiplex PCR, and its TCRdb copy is limited to in-frame clones, with some not included. The data contain about 200,000 clones, roughly 80% of them singletons. Sequencing input: PBMCs or T cells enriched from blood (not recorded which). The receptor set was obtained from a man between 35 and 55 years old who had recovered from COVID-19.

This rearrangement joins TRBV5-6 to TRBJ2-3, with D unclear. Trimming pared 0 bases from V and 5 bases from J, leaving 7 bases between. This CDR3 contains 13 residues. Germline V CDR1 and CDR2: SGHDT, YYEEEE. The CDR3 DNA is TGTGCCAGCAGCTTGGCCTCCGGAGATACGCAGTATTTT. Translation gives CASSLASGDTQYF.

The V gene is TRBV29-1, the J gene TRBJ1-1; TRBD1 is a possible D gene (6 bases). CDR1 SQVTM and CDR2 ANQGSEA come from the germline V gene. The CDR3 sequence is 10 residues long. V was shortened by 6 bases and J by 10 bases, with 12 bases between the two germline ends. The CDR3 here is CSVKGVSAFF. The CDR3 bases are TGCAGCGTAAAGGGGGTATCAGCTTTCTTT.

The V gene is TRBV27, the J gene TRBJ2-3; TRBD2 is a possible D gene (6 bases). The CDR3 extends over 16 amino acids. The germline gives CDR1 MNHEY, CDR2 SMNVEV (reference sequence). Deletions cut 2 bases from V and 3 bases from J, with 15 bases between. DNA of the CDR3: TGTGCCAGCAGTTTAAGCCCCACGGGGACTACAGATACGCAGTATTTT. Protein sequence: CASSLSPTGTTDTQYF.

V is TRBV5-6 and J is TRBJ2-1; 7 bases map to TRBD2. V lost 0 bases to trimming and J lost 7 bases; unmatched junction nucleotides: 4. The germline CDR1 and CDR2 sequences are SGHDT and YYEEEE. This CDR3 is built from 14 residues. CDR3 sequence: CASSLGTRSNEQFF. CDR3 in DNA: TGTGCCAGCAGCTTGGGGACTAGGTCGAATGAGCAGTTCTTC.

This chain joins TRBV9 and TRBJ2-7; maybe TRBD2 (5 bases). This CDR3 spans 10 amino acids. With 6 bases removed from V and 7 bases from J, the gap between germline ends came to 8 bases. Germline assignment: CDR1 SGDLS and CDR2 YYNGEE. The CDR3 protein is CASKGGEQYF. CDR3 coding DNA: TGTGCCAGCAAAGGCGGGGAGCAGTACTTC. Complete variable domain (other parts from reference TRBV9 and TRBJ2-7): DSGVTQTPKHLITATGQRVTLRCSPRSGDLSVYWYQQSLDQGLQFLIQYYNGEERAKGNILERFSAQQFPDLHSELNLSSLELGDSALYFCASKGGEQYFGPGTRLTVT.

This clone appeared a single time. The J gene is TRBJ1-5, the V gene TRBV19, with 10 bases identical to TRBD1. CDR1 LNHDA and CDR2 SQIVND come from the germline V gene (reference sequence). The CDR3 is 15 residues long. The ends lost 3 bases at V and 7 bases at J; junction bases unmatched: 6. The CDR3 nucleotides read TGTGCCAGTAGTATCGGCGGGACAGGGGTCCAGCCCCAGCATTTT. The encoded protein is CASSIGGTGVQPQHF.

This clone has only one observation. The V gene is TRBV5-4, the J gene TRBJ2-3; TRBD2 matches at 9 bases. This CDR3 contains 17 residues. V lost 5 bases, J lost 1 base, and 11 bases stayed unmatched. CDR1 is SGHNT, CDR2 YYREEE, per germline (reference sequence). The DNA for the CDR3 is TGTGCCAGCAGTTTGAGAGCGGGGGGCGTCGGCACAGATACGCAGTATTTT. Encoded protein: CASSLRAGGVGTDTQYF. Supplemented by reference TRBV5-4 and TRBJ2-3, the full variable domain reads ETGVTQSPTHLIKTRGQQVTLRCSSQSGHNTVSWYQQALGQGPQFIFQYYREEENGRGNFPPRFSGLQFPNYSSELNVNALELDDSALYLCASSLRAGGVGTDTQYFGPGTRLTVL.

This chain uses TRBV29-1 with TRBJ2-2, with TRBD1 matching 8 bases. Germline CDR1 is SQVTM and CDR2 is ANQGSEA. This CDR3 is built from 14 residues. The ends lost 1 base at V and 6 bases at J; junction bases unmatched: 4. In DNA, the CDR3 is TGCAGCGTTGAAGCTCAGGGGGCGGCCGGGGAGCTGTTTTTT. Its translation is CSVEAQGAAGELFF.

The V and J genes are TRBV6-2 or TRBV6-3 and TRBJ1-1; the D is unclear. This CDR3 region has 15 residues. With 5 bases removed from V and 1 base from J, the gap between germline ends came to 14 bases. Germline CDR1 reads MNHEY; CDR2 reads SVGEGT. Written as DNA, the CDR3 is TGTGCCAGCAGTCCCGCACCGACACCGAACACTGAAGCTTTCTTT. Its translation: CASSPAPTPNTEAFF.

V and J are TRBV6-2 or TRBV6-3 and TRBJ2-7; TRBD2 agrees at 7 bases. V was pared by 4 bases and J by 0 bases, with 6 bases of the junction left unmatched. Germline V lookup: CDR1 MNHEY, CDR2 SVGEGT. The CDR3 loop spans 15 amino acids. The CDR3 sequence: CASSFRGVSSYEQYF. The CDR3 DNA reads as TGTGCCAGCAGTTTCCGGGGGGTGAGCTCCTACGAGCAGTACTTC.

The CDR3 nucleotides read TGTGCCAGCAGTTTAGGTGACAGCGAAGCTTTCTTT. It specifies CASSLGDSEAFF. The chain carries TRBV12-3 or TRBV12-4 and TRBJ1-1; perhaps TRBD1 as D (5 bases). The germline V and J ends were trimmed by 1 base and 8 bases, with 8 bases remaining between them. The CDR3 covers 12 residues.

The chain employs TRBV10-3 and TRBJ1-2; 10 positions match TRBD1. CDR3 length equals 15 residues. Per the germline V gene, CDR1 is ENHRY and CDR2 is SYGVKD. The junction had 4 bases not matched to a gene; V was cut back by 6 bases and J by 0 bases. The CDR3 region is CAIRGQGTSNYGYTF. The CDR3 nucleotides read TGTGCCATCAGGGGACAGGGGACTTCTAACTATGGCTACACCTTC.

The chain recombines TRBV10-3 with TRBJ1-3, with D maybe TRBD1 (6 bases). This CDR3 has 16 amino acids. Germline loops: CDR1 ENHRY, CDR2 SYGVKD. The ends were cut back, 2 bases at V and 2 bases at J, with 13 bases in the middle. CDR3 DNA: TGTGCCATCAGTGAGCCCTCGACAGGTGCTGGAAACACCATATATTTT. It is translated as CAISEPSTGAGNTIYF.

CDR3 nucleotides: TGTGCCAGCAGTCCCCAGGGTAACTATGGCTACACCTTC. This sequence encodes CASSPQGNYGYTF. This chain connects TRBV6-2 or TRBV6-3 to TRBJ1-2; D is perhaps TRBD1 (5 bases). The CDR3 has 13 amino acids. Trimming cost V 5 bases and J 1 base, with 8 bases left between them. From germline, CDR1 is MNHEY and CDR2 SVGEGT.

In its sample, this clone was seen once. The chain uses TRBV28 and TRBJ2-2; 12 bases match TRBD2. The CDR3 has 15 amino acids. Germline CDR1 and CDR2: MDHEN and SYDVKM. The V gene end was trimmed by 3 bases and the J gene end by 7 bases; junction bases not matched to a gene: 3. CDR3: CASSFWTSGVGELFF. CDR3 nucleotides: TGTGCCAGCAGTTTCTGGACTAGCGGGGTCGGGGAGCTGTTTTTT.

The V and J genes are TRBV4-2 and TRBJ2-3; TRBD2 aligns across 10 bases. V gave up 4 bases and J gave up 2 bases; unmatched junction bases: 6. The CDR3 is 16 residues long. Germline CDR1 and CDR2: LGHNA and YNFKEQ. The CDR3 loop reads CASSPRTSGFTDTQYF. The DNA for the CDR3 is TGTGCCAGCAGCCCCCGGACTAGCGGATTCACAGATACGCAGTATTTT.

The genes are TRBV20-1 and TRBJ1-1; TRBD1 might be the D (6 bases). With 6 bases removed from V and 2 bases from J, the gap between germline ends came to 13 bases. Germline lookup yields CDR1 DFQATT and CDR2 SNEGSKA (reference sequence). This CDR3 spans 13 amino acids. CDR3 amino acids: CSASQQGNTEAFF. CDR3 bases: TGCAGTGCGAGTCAACAGGGCAACACTGAAGCTTTCTTT.

This clone was seen only once. V is TRBV4-1 and J is TRBJ1-3, with 7 bases identical to TRBD1. V dropped 4 bases and J dropped 0; count of bases not matched to a gene: 18. The germline gives CDR1 MGHRA, CDR2 YSYEKL. CDR3 length equals 20 residues. The CDR3 sequence: CASSRILEPGQLSSGNTIYF. As DNA, the CDR3 is TGCGCCAGCAGCCGTATCCTCGAGCCGGGACAGTTAAGCTCTGGAAACACCATATATTTT.